Shown below are 6 T cell receptor beta chains from a single sample sequenced in a study of CD8 T cells in ankylosing spondylitis. Via MiXCR, TCRdb re-called the 5' RACE reads, giving one row per CDR3 protein. Of about 250,000 distinct CDR3 sequences listed, more than 20% are singletons. Input material: blood, either unsorted or a sorted T cell fraction (not recorded which). These receptor sequences come from a male donor with ankylosing spondylitis or in good health (not recorded which).

The chain combines TRBV6-5 with TRBJ2-7; the match to TRBD2 covers 11 bases. This CDR3 is built from 15 residues. With V trimmed by 2 bases and J by 2 bases, 2 bases remained unmatched. Germline V gives CDR1 MNHEY, CDR2 SVGAGI. The CDR3 spells CASSYGTSGPYEQYF. The CDR3 nucleotides read TGTGCCAGCAGTTACGGGACTAGCGGACCCTACGAGCAGTACTTC.

In its sample, this clonotype was seen many times. The CDR3 DNA follows: TGTGCCAGCAGTCTAAGGGACAATTCCTACGAGCAGTACTTC. Residues: CASSLRDNSYEQYF. This chain links TRBV12-3 or TRBV12-4 with TRBJ2-7, with D perhaps TRBD1 (6 bases). There are 14 residues in the CDR3. Trimming took off 5 bases at V and 1 base at J, with 12 bases between the two ends.

The rearrangement links TRBV7-2 to TRBJ2-7, with TRBD2 matching 8 bases. Trimming took 5 bases from V and 0 from J; bases not matched to a gene: 6. CDR3 size: 15 residues. Per the germline V gene, CDR1 is SGHTA and CDR2 is FQGNSA. The CDR3 spells CASSVSGVNSYEQYF. In DNA form, the CDR3 reads TGTGCCAGCAGCGTTAGCGGGGTAAACTCCTACGAGCAGTACTTC.

This clonotype was detected once. This chain links TRBV27 with TRBJ2-1; 8 bases fit TRBD1. The CDR3 has 15 residues. V lost 6 bases, J lost 12 bases, and 16 bases stayed unmatched. The germline gives CDR1 MNHEY, CDR2 SMNVEV (reference sequence). CDR3 region: CASSPRDRPVEGQFF. The CDR3 DNA is TGTGCCAGCAGCCCCCGGGACAGGCCTGTTGAAGGGCAGTTCTTC.

This clonotype was recorded at least ten times. V is TRBV20-1 and J is TRBJ2-1, with 10 positions matching TRBD1. V shed 4 bases, J shed 8 bases, and the junction held 2 bases outside the gene matches. The CDR3 covers 12 residues. Germline-derived CDR1 and CDR2 are DFQATT and SNEGSKA (reference sequence). The CDR3 nucleotides are TGCAGTGCTACCGGGACAGGGGATGAGCAGTTCTTC. Protein product: CSATGTGDEQFF.

This clonotype has more than one count but fewer than ten. The chain couples TRBV20-1 to TRBJ2-3; D remains unclear. The CDR3 is 16 amino acids. The V end lost 6 bases, the J end lost 3 bases, and 22 bases lay between the germline ends. Per the germline V gene, CDR1 is DFQATT and CDR2 is SNEGSKA (reference sequence). The chain's CDR3 is CSARSPVSLGTDTQYF. The DNA for the CDR3 is TGCAGTGCCAGGTCCCCGGTATCATTAGGTACAGATACGCAGTATTTT.